Following are 10 T cell receptor beta chains from one sample sequenced in a study of T cells in Graves' hyperthyroidism and ophthalmopathy. Using RNA transcripts as the source, TCR beta CDR3 regions were amplified. When the TCR CDR3 underwent first-round RT-PCR, the HTBI primer set was used. TCRdb processed the multiplex PCR reads anew with MiXCR; each CDR3 protein has one entry. The sample consists of some 550,000 distinct CDR3 sequences, approximately 16% of them appearing once. Sequencing was done on a sample of blood. These receptors all stem from a woman aged 35 to 49 with Graves' ophthalmopathy.

About this clonotype: As the CDR3 is not closed by the conserved phenylalanine or tryptophan, this likely results from a read error. The chain couples TRBV13 to TRBJ2-5, with 9 bases matching TRBD1. With 5 bases clipped from V and 4 bases from J, the junction kept 5 bases outside the gene matches. CDR3 size: 14 residues. The germline V gene has CDR1 PRHDT and CDR2 FYEKMQ (reference sequence). CDR3 sequence (DNA): TGTGCCAGCAGCACCTCGACAGGGGGAGAGACCCAGTACCTC. Translated, it gives CASSTSTGGETQYL.

The chain employs TRBV20-1 and TRBJ1-3; D is uncertain. CDR1 and CDR2 from the germline V gene are DFQATT and SNEGSKA (reference sequence). This CDR3 comprises 16 residues. The germline V and J ends were trimmed by 0 bases and 0 bases, with 12 bases remaining between them. Here the CDR3 DNA reads TGCAGTGCTAGAGAACCCGGGCCCTCCTCTGGAAACACCATATATTTT. It yields the protein CSAREPGPSSGNTIYF.

This clonotype has ten or more counts. The rearrangement joins TRBV5-1 to TRBJ1-2, with TRBD1 identical over 8 bases. This CDR3 comprises 14 residues. From germline, CDR1 is SGHRS and CDR2 YFSETQ. After removal of 5 bases from V and 3 bases from J, the junction contained 6 bases not matched to a gene. This CDR3 is CASRRSTGDYGYTF. The CDR3, as DNA: TGCGCCAGCAGGAGGTCGACAGGGGACTATGGCTACACCTTC.

This clonotype was found many times. The chain is built from TRBV28 and TRBJ2-7; TRBD2 might be the D (6 bases). The germline CDR1 and CDR2 sequences are MDHEN and SYDVKM. Trimming removed 4 bases at V and 7 bases at J, with 14 bases between. The length of the CDR3 is 13 residues. CDR3 coding DNA: TGTGCCAGCAGTTGGGAGGATCACGGGGAGCAGTACTTC. As protein: CASSWEDHGEQYF.

This clonotype occurred a few times. CDR3 bases: TGTGCCAGCAGCGAGGACCCCGGGACAGACACAGATACGCAGTATTTT. Its translation: CASSEDPGTDTDTQYF. V usage is TRBV9 and J usage is TRBJ2-3, with 7 nucleotides matching TRBD1. With V trimmed by 3 bases and J by 2 bases, 9 bases remained unmatched. Germline V gene lookup returns CDR1 SGDLS and CDR2 YYNGEE. This CDR3 has 16 amino acids.

The rearrangement uses TRBV7-9 and TRBJ1-3; no definite D call. Between the trimmed V and J ends, which lost 3 bases and 1 base, there was a span of 10 bases. Germline V gene lookup returns CDR1 SEHNR and CDR2 FQNEAQ (reference sequence). The CDR3 contains 15 residues. The CDR3 DNA sequence: TGTGCCAGCAGCTTGGGGATCCTTTCTGGAAACACCATATATTTT. Amino acids: CASSLGILSGNTIYF.

This clonotype was recorded many times. This chain uses TRBV20-1 with TRBJ2-6; D gene ambiguous. V lost 3 bases and J 2 bases, leaving 11 bases between the germline ends. The CDR3 loop spans 15 amino acids. CDR1 is DFQATT, CDR2 SNEGSKA, per germline (reference sequence). This chain's CDR3 is CSASQGITGANVLTF. The CDR3 region has the DNA TGCAGTGCTAGTCAAGGAATTACTGGGGCCAACGTCCTGACTTTC.

Many counts were recorded for this clonotype. V is TRBV24-1 and J is TRBJ2-3, with 7 bases aligning to TRBD2. The V segment lost 3 bases and the J segment 6 bases; nucleotides outside the gene matches: 8. Per germline, CDR1 KGHDR and CDR2 SFDVKD. This CDR3 has 15 amino acids. CDR3 residues: CATSDRLGGVDTQYF. The DNA of the CDR3 is TGTGCCACCAGTGATCGGCTGGGGGGGGTGGATACGCAGTATTTT.

The CDR3 region is CSARDSDRLTTPEQFF. The CDR3 DNA reads TGCAGTGCTAGAGATAGCGACAGACTGACAACCCCTGAACAGTTCTTC. This chain connects TRBV20-1 to TRBJ2-1; D may be TRBD1 or TRBD2 (5 bases each). V lost 0 bases, J lost 13 bases, and 25 bases lay in between. Germline V CDR1 and CDR2: DFQATT, SNEGSKA (reference sequence). CDR3 length: 16 residues.

The V gene is TRBV7-8, the J gene TRBJ2-1, with a tentative D call TRBD1 (6 bases). V was pared by 5 bases and J by 2 bases, with 13 bases between. This CDR3 is 15 amino acids long. Germline values: CDR1 SGHVS, CDR2 FQNEAQ. The CDR3 sequence is CASSTGTNTYNEQFF. The CDR3 DNA sequence: TGTGCCAGCAGCACCGGGACAAATACCTACAATGAGCAGTTCTTC.